The rows below give T cell receptor beta chains drawn from one sample of a study of memory CD4+ T cells and cytomegalovirus serostatus. Assay used: immunoSEQ multiplex PCR; TCRdb lists only in-frame clones, some missing. The data contain around 76,000 clones, roughly 78% of them singletons. Sequenced sample: memory CD4+ T cells from blood. The receptors originated from an adult in good health and CMV-seropositive. CDR3s include the opening cysteine and the closing phenylalanine or tryptophan.

TRBV6-6 12 CASQITRYEQYF
TRBV18 15 CASSGGQGSDTEAFF
TRBV5-1 13 CASSLGQGREQYF
TRBV2 15 CASKVEGSGANVLTF
TRBV20-1 11 CSARAPGTQYF
TRBV19 12 CASSIRGYAQYF
TRBV28 13 CASEAGAHYGYTF
TRBV6-5 16 CASSLQTLGGVTEAFF
TRBV5-1 18 CASSLTPGSGSSTDTQYF
TRBV7-9 14 CASSPGWESGELFF
TRBV28 13 CASDRTGNYGYTF
TRBV30 14 CAWSAYRGHTEAFF
TRBV5-1 13 CASSLAEYGEQFF
TRBV14 14 CASSPSGRGYGYTF
TRBV18 16 CASSPPVAGGRNEQFF
TRBV29-1 14 CSVSVNQGDTEAFF
TRBV5-6 16 CASSSGQGRINSPLHF
TRBV18 14 CASRGQGFNQPQHF
TRBV18 13 CASSPGRNTEAFF
TRBV10-3 13 CATTGGVNTEAFF
TRBV2 13 CASSEAPVETQYF
TRBV11-3 13 CASSPPLTDTQYF
TRBV11-3 13 CASSGRGTDTQYF
TRBV2 13 CATHRDRQETQYF
TRBV19 13 CASSIAGSNEQFF
TRBV9 13 CASSGQGLEKLFF
TRBV15 16 CATSSEWGGRGDGYTF
TRBV18 12 CASGAESYEQYF
TRBV15 12 CATSRDTETQYF
TRBV2 15 CASSSLTTRVETQYF
TRBV5-6 14 CASSLAGVGQPQHF